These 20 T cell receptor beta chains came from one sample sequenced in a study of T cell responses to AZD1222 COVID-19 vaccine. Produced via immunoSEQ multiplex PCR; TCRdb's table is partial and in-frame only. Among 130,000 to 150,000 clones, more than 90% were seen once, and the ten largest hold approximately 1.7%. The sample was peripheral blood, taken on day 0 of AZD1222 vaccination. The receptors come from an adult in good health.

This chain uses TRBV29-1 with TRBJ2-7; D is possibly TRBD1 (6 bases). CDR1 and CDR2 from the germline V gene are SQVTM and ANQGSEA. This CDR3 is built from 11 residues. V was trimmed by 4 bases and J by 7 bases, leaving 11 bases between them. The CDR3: CSVGTGQEQYF. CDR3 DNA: TGCAGCGTTGGGACCGGACAGGAGCAGTACTTC.

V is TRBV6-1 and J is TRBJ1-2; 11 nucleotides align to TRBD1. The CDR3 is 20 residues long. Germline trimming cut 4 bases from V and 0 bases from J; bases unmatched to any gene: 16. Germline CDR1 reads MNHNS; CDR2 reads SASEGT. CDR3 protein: CASSGPSLRTGGLPNYGYTF. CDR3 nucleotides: TGTGCCAGCAGTGGACCATCGTTACGGACAGGGGGCCTCCCTAACTATGGCTACACCTTC.

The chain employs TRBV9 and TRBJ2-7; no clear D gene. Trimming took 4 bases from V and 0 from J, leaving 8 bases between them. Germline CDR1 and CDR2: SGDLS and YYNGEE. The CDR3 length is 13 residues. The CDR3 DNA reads TGTGCCAGCAGCCGCGCGAGCTCCTACGAGCAGTACTTC. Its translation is CASSRASSYEQYF.

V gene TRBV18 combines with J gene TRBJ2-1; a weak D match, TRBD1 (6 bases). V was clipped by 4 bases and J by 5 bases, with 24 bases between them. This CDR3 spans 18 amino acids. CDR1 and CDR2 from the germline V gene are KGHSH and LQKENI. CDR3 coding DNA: TGTGCCAGCTCACTAACTTACTATAACAGGGCTAGGAACAATGAGCAGTTCTTC. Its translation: CASSLTYYNRARNNEQFF.

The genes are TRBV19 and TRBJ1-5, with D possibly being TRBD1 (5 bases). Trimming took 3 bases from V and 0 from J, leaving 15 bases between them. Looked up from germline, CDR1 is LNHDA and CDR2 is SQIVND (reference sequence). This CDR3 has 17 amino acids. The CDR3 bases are TGTGCCAGTAGTATTCACGACAGACCACTTAGCAATCAGCCCCAGCATTTT. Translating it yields CASSIHDRPLSNQPQHF.

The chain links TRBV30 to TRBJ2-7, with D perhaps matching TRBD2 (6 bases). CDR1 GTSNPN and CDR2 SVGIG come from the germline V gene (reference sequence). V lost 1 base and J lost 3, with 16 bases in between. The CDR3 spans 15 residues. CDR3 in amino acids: CAWSAIGSGGYEQYF. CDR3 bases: TGTGCCTGGAGTGCCATCGGGAGTGGAGGCTACGAGCAGTACTTC.

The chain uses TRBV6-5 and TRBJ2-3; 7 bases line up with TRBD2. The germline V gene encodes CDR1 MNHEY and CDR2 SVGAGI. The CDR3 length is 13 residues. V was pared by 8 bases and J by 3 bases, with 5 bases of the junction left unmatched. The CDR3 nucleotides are TGTGCCAGCGGGTGGGAGGGGACAGATACGCAGTATTTT. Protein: CASGWEGTDTQYF.

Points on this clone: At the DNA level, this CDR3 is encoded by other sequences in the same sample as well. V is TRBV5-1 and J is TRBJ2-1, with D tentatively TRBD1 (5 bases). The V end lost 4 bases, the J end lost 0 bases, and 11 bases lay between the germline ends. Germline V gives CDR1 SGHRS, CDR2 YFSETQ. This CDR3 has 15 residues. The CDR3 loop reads CASSPTGLSYNEQFF. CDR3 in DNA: TGCGCCAGCAGCCCAACAGGCCTCTCCTACAATGAGCAGTTCTTC.

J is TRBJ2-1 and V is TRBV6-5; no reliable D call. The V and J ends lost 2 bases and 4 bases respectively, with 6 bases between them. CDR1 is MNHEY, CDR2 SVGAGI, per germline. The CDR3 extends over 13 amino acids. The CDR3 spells CASSYTKYNEQFF. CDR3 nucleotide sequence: TGTGCCAGCAGTTACACCAAATACAATGAGCAGTTCTTC.

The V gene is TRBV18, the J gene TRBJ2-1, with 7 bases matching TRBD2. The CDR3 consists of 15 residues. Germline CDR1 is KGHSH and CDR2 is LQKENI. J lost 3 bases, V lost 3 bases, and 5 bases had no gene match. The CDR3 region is CASSPEVAGYNEQFF. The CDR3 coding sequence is TGTGCCAGCTCACCGGAAGTAGCGGGCTACAATGAGCAGTTCTTC.

The CDR3 sequence is CACESDRGREKLFF. The DNA of the CDR3 is TGTGCCTGCGAATCCGACAGGGGCCGTGAAAAACTGTTTTTT. V usage is TRBV30 and J usage is TRBJ1-4, with 8 bases identical to TRBD1. V shed 6 bases, J shed 7 bases, and the junction held 10 bases outside the gene matches. This CDR3 spans 14 amino acids. Germline V gives CDR1 GTSNPN, CDR2 SVGIG (reference sequence).

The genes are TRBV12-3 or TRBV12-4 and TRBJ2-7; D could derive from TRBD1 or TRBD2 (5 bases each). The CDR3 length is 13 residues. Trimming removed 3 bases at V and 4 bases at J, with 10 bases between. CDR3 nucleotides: TGTGCCAGCAGTTTGATGAGGGGTTACGAGCAGTACTTC. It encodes CASSLMRGYEQYF.

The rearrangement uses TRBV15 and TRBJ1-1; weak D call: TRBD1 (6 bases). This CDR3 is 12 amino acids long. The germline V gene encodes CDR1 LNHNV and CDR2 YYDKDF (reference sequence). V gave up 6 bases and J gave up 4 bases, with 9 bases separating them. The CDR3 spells CATRGRGTEAFF. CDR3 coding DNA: TGTGCCACCAGAGGCAGGGGCACTGAAGCTTTCTTT.

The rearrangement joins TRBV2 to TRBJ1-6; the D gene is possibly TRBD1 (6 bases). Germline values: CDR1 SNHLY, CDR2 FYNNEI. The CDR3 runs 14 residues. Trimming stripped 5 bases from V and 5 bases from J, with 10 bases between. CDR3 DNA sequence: TGTGCCAGCAGTTGGACAGTCAATAATTCACCCCTCCACTTT. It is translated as CASSWTVNNSPLHF. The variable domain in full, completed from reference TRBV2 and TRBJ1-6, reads EPEVTQTPSHQVTQMGQEVILRCVPISNHLYFYWYRQILGQKVEFLVSFYNNEISEKSEIFDDQFSVERPDGSNFTLKIRSTKLEDSAMYFCASSWTVNNSPLHFGNGTRLTVT.

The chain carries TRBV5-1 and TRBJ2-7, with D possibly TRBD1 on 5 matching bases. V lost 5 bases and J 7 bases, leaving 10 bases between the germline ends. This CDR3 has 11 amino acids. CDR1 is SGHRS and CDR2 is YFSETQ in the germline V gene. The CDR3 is CASRGAGEQYF. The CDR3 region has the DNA TGCGCCAGCAGAGGGGCAGGAGAGCAGTACTTC.

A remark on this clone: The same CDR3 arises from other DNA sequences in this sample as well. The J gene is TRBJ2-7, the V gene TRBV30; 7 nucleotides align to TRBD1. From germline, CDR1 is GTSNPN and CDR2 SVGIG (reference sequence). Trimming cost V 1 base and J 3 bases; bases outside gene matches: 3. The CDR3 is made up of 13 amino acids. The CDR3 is CAWSGGQNYEQYF. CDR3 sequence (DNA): TGTGCCTGGAGTGGGGGACAGAACTACGAGCAGTACTTC.

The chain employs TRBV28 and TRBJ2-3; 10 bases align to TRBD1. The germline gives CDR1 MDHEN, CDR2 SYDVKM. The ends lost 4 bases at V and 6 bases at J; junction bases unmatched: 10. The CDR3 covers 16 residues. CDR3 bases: TGTGCCAGCAGTTCCGCGGACAGGGGGATCGCGGATACGCAGTATTTT. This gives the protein CASSSADRGIADTQYF.

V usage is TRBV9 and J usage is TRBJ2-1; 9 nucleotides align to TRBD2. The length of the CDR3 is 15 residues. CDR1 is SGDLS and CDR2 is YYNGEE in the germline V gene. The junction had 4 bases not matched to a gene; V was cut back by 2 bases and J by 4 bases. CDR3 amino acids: CASSVSGSAYNEQFF. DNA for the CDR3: TGTGCCAGCAGCGTTAGCGGGAGTGCTTACAATGAGCAGTTCTTC.

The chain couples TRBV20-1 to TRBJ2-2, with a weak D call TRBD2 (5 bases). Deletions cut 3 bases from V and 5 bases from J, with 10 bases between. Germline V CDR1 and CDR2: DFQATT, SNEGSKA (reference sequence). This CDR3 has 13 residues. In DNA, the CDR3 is TGCAGTGCTAGTCACAGAGGGACCGGGGAGCTGTTTTTT. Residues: CSASHRGTGELFF.

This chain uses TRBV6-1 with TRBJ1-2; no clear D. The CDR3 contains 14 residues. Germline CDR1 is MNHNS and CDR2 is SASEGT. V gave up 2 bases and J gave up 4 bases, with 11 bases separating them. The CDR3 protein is CASSERRTRYGYTF. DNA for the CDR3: TGTGCCAGCAGTGAACGACGGACGCGCTATGGCTACACCTTC.